One sample yielded the 18 T cell receptor beta chains listed below, sequenced in a study of cytomegalovirus exposure and HLA in healthy donors. The PCR employed 60 Vbeta primers together with 13 Jbeta primers. TCRdb's copy holds only in-frame clones and misses some; the assay was immunoSEQ multiplex PCR. In total, the table holds around 140,000 clones. Sequenced input: PBMCs. The source is a male donor in good health and CMV-seronegative.

This sequence joins TRBV11-1 and TRBJ2-1; 7 bases align to TRBD2. V was pared by 0 bases and J by 5 bases, with 4 bases of the junction left unmatched. Germline-derived CDR1 and CDR2 are SGHAT and FQDESV (reference sequence). This CDR3 spans 15 amino acids. The CDR3 is CASSLAGRDHNEQFF. The CDR3 DNA reads TGTGCCAGCAGCTTAGCAGGGAGGGATCACAATGAGCAGTTCTTC.

Here the CDR3 DNA reads TGTGCCAGCAGCCAAGGGGTCGGAGGGATGGGGTACCAAGAGACCCAGTACTTC. As protein: CASSQGVGGMGYQETQYF. V is TRBV4-2 and J is TRBJ2-5; the D gene is possibly TRBD2 (6 bases). The CDR3 covers 18 residues. Germline lookup yields CDR1 LGHNA and CDR2 YNFKEQ. Trimming pared 1 base from V and 0 bases from J, leaving 18 bases between.

The gene calls are TRBV6-5 and TRBJ2-1; possibly TRBD2 for D (6 bases). CDR3 length equals 15 residues. V was shortened by 7 bases and J by 5 bases, with 18 bases between the two germline ends. Per the germline V gene, CDR1 is MNHEY and CDR2 is SVGAGI. The CDR3 coding sequence is TGTGCCAGCACCCCCCTCGGAGGGCCCGACAATGAGCAGTTCTTC. This sequence encodes CASTPLGGPDNEQFF.

The chain couples TRBV30 to TRBJ2-1; no reliable D call. V lost 4 bases and J lost 5, with 6 bases in between. Germline-derived CDR1 and CDR2 are GTSNPN and SVGIG (reference sequence). The CDR3 length is 11 residues. The CDR3 sequence: CAWTEDNEQFF. In DNA, the CDR3 is TGTGCCTGGACAGAAGACAATGAGCAGTTCTTC.

This chain joins TRBV7-9 and TRBJ1-3, with D uncertain. Germline lookup yields CDR1 SEHNR and CDR2 FQNEAQ (reference sequence). The ends were cut back, 5 bases at V and 0 bases at J, with 11 bases in the middle. This CDR3 contains 15 residues. DNA for the CDR3: TGTGCCAGCAGCCCCGACGGGTCCTCTGGAAACACCATATATTTT. It specifies CASSPDGSSGNTIYF.

The J gene is TRBJ1-5, the V gene TRBV28; perhaps TRBD1 as D (5 bases). The germline V gene has CDR1 MDHEN and CDR2 SYDVKM. The CDR3 extends over 15 amino acids. The V end was cut by 5 bases, the J end by 4 bases, with 15 bases between. The CDR3: CASSLLPGGNQPQHF. CDR3 bases: TGTGCCAGCAGTCTCCTGCCGGGGGGGAATCAGCCCCAGCATTTT.

In DNA form, the CDR3 reads TGTGCCAGTACAGTGACAGAAATTAGCAATCAGCCCCAGCATTTT. This translates into CASTVTEISNQPQHF. This sequence joins TRBV19 and TRBJ1-5; TRBD1 is a possible D gene (5 bases). The CDR3 totals 15 residues. V lost 7 bases and J 0 bases, leaving 13 bases between the germline ends. Germline CDR1 is LNHDA and CDR2 is SQIVND (reference sequence). Full variable domain (missing parts from reference TRBV19 and TRBJ1-5): DGGITQSPKYLFRKEGQNVTLSCEQNLNHDAMYWYRQDPGQGLRLIYYSQIVNDFQKGDIAEGYSVSREKKESFPLTVTSAQKNPTAFYLCASTVTEISNQPQHFGDGTRLSIL.

The J gene is TRBJ1-1, the V gene TRBV9; D is perhaps TRBD1 (5 bases). CDR3 length equals 15 residues. V was trimmed by 0 bases and J by 5 bases, leaving 14 bases between them. CDR1 and CDR2 from the germline V gene are SGDLS and YYNGEE. CDR3 in amino acids: CASSVDGGGKTEAFF. The CDR3 DNA is TGTGCCAGCAGCGTAGATGGGGGGGGGAAAACTGAAGCTTTCTTT.

The chain uses TRBV28 and TRBJ1-5; tentative D call: TRBD1 (6 bases). From germline, CDR1 is MDHEN and CDR2 SYDVKM. CDR3 length: 14 amino acids. Deletions cut 6 bases from V and 5 bases from J, with 14 bases between. The CDR3 DNA follows: TGTGCCAGCAGGCACGGGACAAGGTATCAGCCCCAGCATTTT. It yields the protein CASRHGTRYQPQHF.

The chain joins TRBV30 to TRBJ2-7; D gene uncertain. CDR1 is GTSNPN, CDR2 SVGIG, per germline (reference sequence). The CDR3 loop spans 14 amino acids. Trimming removed 0 bases at V and 3 bases at J, with 12 bases between. The CDR3 region is CAWSVSLNSYEQYF. The CDR3 bases are TGTGCCTGGAGTGTATCTTTGAACAGCTACGAGCAGTACTTC. The full variable domain, completed using reference TRBV30 and TRBJ2-7, is SQTIHQWPATLVQPVGSPLSLECTVEGTSNPNLYWYRQAAGRGLQLLFYSVGIGQISSEVPQNLSASRPQDRQFILSSKKLLLSDSGFYLCAWSVSLNSYEQYFGPGTRLTVT.

The V gene is TRBV27, the J gene TRBJ2-7; 7 nucleotides match TRBD1. Trimming took 8 bases from V and 3 from J; bases not matched to a gene: 10. The V gene's germline CDR1 is MNHEY and CDR2 SMNVEV (reference sequence). The CDR3 extends over 14 amino acids. The CDR3 DNA is TGTGCCAGCTGGTCCGGGACAGAAAACTACGAGCAGTACTTC. It specifies CASWSGTENYEQYF.

V and J are TRBV7-9 and TRBJ2-7; no firm D call. The CDR3 has 12 residues. The V gene lost 1 base and the J gene lost 3 bases, with 4 bases spanning the gap. The germline gives CDR1 SEHNR, CDR2 FQNEAQ (reference sequence). CDR3 DNA sequence: TGTGCCAGCAGCTTAGTTAGCTACGAGCAGTACTTC. Protein sequence: CASSLVSYEQYF.

The chain recombines TRBV21-1 with TRBJ2-7; the tabulated D call, TRBD2, remains unverified against the DNA. TRBV21-1 is a known pseudogene. The CDR3 totals 12 residues. For the CDR3, the DNA is TGTGCCAGCGCGACTGGCTCCTACGAGCAGTACTTC. Its translation is CASATGSYEQYF.

The J gene is TRBJ1-2, the V gene TRBV7-9, with D tentatively TRBD1 (5 bases). This CDR3 region has 14 residues. The V gene lost 7 bases and the J gene lost 2 bases, with 14 bases spanning the gap. Germline V gives CDR1 SEHNR, CDR2 FQNEAQ (reference sequence). CDR3 DNA sequence: TGTGCCAGCACCCCCGGACATAACAACTATGGCTACACCTTC. Protein sequence: CASTPGHNNYGYTF. Combining the CDR3 with reference TRBV7-9 and TRBJ1-2 gives the whole variable domain DTGVSQNPRHKITKRGQNVTFRCDPISEHNRLYWYRQTLGQGPEFLTYFQNEAQLEKSRLLSDRFSAERPKGSFSTLEIQRTEQGDSAMYLCASTPGHNNYGYTFGSGTRLTVV.

The CDR3 loop reads CASSAQGSVSEAFF. CDR3 DNA sequence: TGTGCCAGCAGCGCACAGGGATCGGTCTCTGAAGCTTTCTTT. The chain employs TRBV9 and TRBJ1-1, with D possibly matching TRBD1 (6 bases). The V gene lost 3 bases and the J gene lost 6 bases, with 15 bases spanning the gap. CDR3 length: 14 amino acids. Germline V gives CDR1 SGDLS, CDR2 YYNGEE.

This chain links TRBV6-5 with TRBJ1-6; D is ambiguous. V was trimmed by 3 bases and J by 9 bases, leaving 15 bases between them. Germline CDR1 and CDR2: MNHEY and SVGAGI. The length of the CDR3 is 15 residues. The CDR3 sequence is CASSYDLGSGSPLHF. The DNA of the CDR3 is TGTGCCAGCAGTTATGATTTGGGGAGTGGTTCACCCCTCCACTTT.

The genes are TRBV6-5 and TRBJ1-2, with 9 bases matching TRBD1. Germline loops: CDR1 MNHEY, CDR2 SVGAGI. CDR3 length: 16 amino acids. V lost 1 base, J lost 8 bases, and 11 bases stayed unmatched. The CDR3 reads CASSYYSVTGGRGYTF. The CDR3 DNA follows: TGTGCCAGCAGTTACTACTCAGTAACAGGGGGCCGCGGCTACACCTTC.

This rearrangement joins TRBV29-1 to TRBJ2-7, with D unclear. Between the trimmed V and J ends, which lost 4 bases and 4 bases, there was a span of 17 bases. The CDR3 consists of 14 residues. Germline V lookup: CDR1 SQVTM, CDR2 ANQGSEA. This chain's CDR3 is CSVVGLGRRYEQYF. The DNA for the CDR3 is TGCAGCGTTGTAGGTCTGGGCCGCCGATACGAGCAGTACTTC.